The 27 T cell receptor beta chains below all came from one sample that was sequenced in a study of tissue T cells after allogeneic stem cell transplantation. The data were produced by immunoSEQ multiplex PCR, yet TCRdb's version contains in-frame clones alone and is incomplete. The sample lists 40,000 to 60,000 clones; approximately 73% were seen once. Sequenced: sorted cells pooled from one or two spleens. The receptors come from a pool of C57BL/6 mice in good health.

Note on this clone: The germline and genes are mouse ones. The read ends 1 residue early relative to the CDR3; the germline J gene fills the gap. The chain is built from TRBV23 and TRBJ2-5. The CDR3 has 15 amino acids. CDR1 is KGHTA and CDR2 is FQNQQP in the germline V gene. This chain's CDR3 is CSSSHGGFNQDTQYF. The sequenced part of the CDR3 DNA is TGCTCCAGCAGTCACGGGGGCTTTAACCAAGACACCCAGTAC. The variable domain in full, with the rest retrieved from reference TRBV23 and TRBJ2-5, is DAAVTQKPRYLIKMKGQEAEMKCIPEKGHTAVFWYQQKQSKELKFLIYFQNQQPLDQIDMVKERFSAVCPSSSLCSLGIRTCEAEDSALYLCSSSHGGFNQDTQYFGPGTRLLVL.

With regard to this clone: Gene names and germline match the mouse. Read sequence stops 1 residue before the CDR3 end, and the germline J gene provides the missing end. The chain has TRBV4 and TRBJ2-7, with 9 positions matching TRBD2. Germline assignment: CDR1 LGHDT and CDR2 YNNKQL (reference sequence). The CDR3 has 13 residues. The V gene end was trimmed by 5 bases and the J gene end by 4 bases; junction bases not matched to a gene: 3. This CDR3 is CASSIDWGYEQYF. Partial CDR3 DNA: TGTGCCAGCAGCATAGACTGGGGGTATGAACAGTAC.

A remark on this clone: Here the gene names and germline are mouse. CDR3 residues: CASSPLGANTGQLYF. The CDR3 bases that were read are TGTGCAAGCAGCCCCCTGGGGGCAAACACCGGGCAGCTCTAC. The chain recombines TRBV16 with TRBJ2-2; 7 bases map to TRBD2. The missing CDR3 end, 1 residue past where the read stops, is filled in from the germline J gene. CDR1 and CDR2 (germline): SGHSA, FRNQAP. The CDR3 spans 15 residues. The V gene end was trimmed by 5 bases and the J gene end by 0 bases; junction bases not matched to a gene: 3.

Concerning this clone: These gene names are mouse names. From the germline J gene comes the end of the CDR3, since the read stops 1 residue before it. The genes are TRBV16 and TRBJ2-4, with 11 positions matching TRBD2. The trim removed 3 bases at V and 6 bases at J, leaving 5 bases unmatched. This CDR3 is 15 amino acids long. Germline V lookup: CDR1 SGHSA, CDR2 FRNQAP. The CDR3 bases that were read are TGTGCAAGCAGCTTCACTGGGGGGGCGCGGAACACCTTGTAC. Its translation: CASSFTGGARNTLY. The CDR3 as a whole reads CASSFTGGARNTLYF.

Comments on this clone: Gene names refer to mouse genes. The read is 1 residue too short to cover the CDR3 end, so that end is filled in from the germline J gene. The V gene is TRBV14, the J gene TRBJ1-6, with TRBD1 matching over 8 bases. Being an ORF, TRBJ1-6 has a function that is uncertain. The CDR3 runs 16 residues. Germline loops: CDR1 SGHDT, CDR2 FRDEAV. V lost 5 bases to trimming and J lost 4 bases; unmatched junction nucleotides: 8. Incomplete CDR3 DNA: TGTGCCAGCAGGAAGACAGGGGAGGGATATAATTCGCCCCTCTAC. It codes for CASRKTGEGYNSPLY. The complete CDR3 sequence is CASRKTGEGYNSPLYF.

Of note for this clone: All gene names here are mouse names. The read ends 1 residue early relative to the CDR3; the germline J gene fills the gap. This chain uses TRBV13-1 with TRBJ2-5, with D possibly being TRBD2 (7 bases). CDR1 is NSHNY, CDR2 SYGAGN, per germline. Trimming took off 4 bases at V and 2 bases at J, with 8 bases between the two ends. The CDR3 runs 13 residues. This CDR3 reads CASSRGAQDTQYF. Incomplete CDR3 DNA: TGTGCCAGCAGTAGGGGGGCCCAAGACACCCAGTAC.

Of note for this clone: Gene names refer to mouse genes. The CDR3 extends 1 residue past the end of the read, so its final part is completed from the germline J gene. The chain employs TRBV19 and TRBJ1-6, with D perhaps matching TRBD1 (5 bases). TRBJ1-6 carries the ORF label, with uncertain function. CDR1 is FNHDT, CDR2 SITEND, per germline (reference sequence). Trimming cost V 4 bases and J 0 bases, with 11 bases left between them. The CDR3 is made up of 16 amino acids. The covered CDR3 bases are TGTGCCAGCAGTCGGGACGGAAATTCCTATAATTCGCCCCTCTAC. This encodes CASSRDGNSYNSPLY. The CDR3 as a whole reads CASSRDGNSYNSPLYF.

Worth noting for this clone: Germline and genes here are mouse. With the read ending 1 residue before the CDR3 end, the germline J gene is used to fill in that end. This chain connects TRBV2 to TRBJ1-6, with TRBD1 matching over 8 bases. TRBJ1-6 is assigned to the ORF class and has an uncertain function. V lost 0 bases and J lost 8; bases outside the gene matches: 3. Germline CDR1 reads LGHNA; CDR2 reads YSYQKL. The CDR3 loop spans 15 amino acids. The CDR3 is CASSQDPGGDSPLYF. The covered CDR3 bases are TGTGCCAGCAGCCAAGATCCAGGGGGCGATTCGCCCCTCTAC.

On this clone: Genes and germline are mouse. The read terminates 1 residue before the CDR3 end, so the remaining end is supplied by the germline J gene. At the DNA level, this CDR3 is encoded by other sequences in the same sample as well. V gene TRBV1 combines with J gene TRBJ2-1; the match to TRBD2 covers 9 bases. The V gene's germline CDR1 is NSQYPW and CDR2 LRSPGD (reference sequence). Trimming took 3 bases from V and 5 from J; bases not matched to a gene: 2. The CDR3 has 14 residues. The CDR3 sequence is CTCSAGTGNAEQFF. CDR3 bases read: TGCACCTGCAGTGCCGGGACTGGGAATGCTGAGCAGTTC.

With regard to this clone: Genes and germline are mouse. The read ends 1 residue before the CDR3 terminus; that terminus is restored from the germline J gene. V and J are TRBV31 and TRBJ1-3; D unclear. Trimming took off 0 bases at V and 3 bases at J, with 3 bases between the two ends. Germline lookup yields CDR1 GKSSPN and CDR2 SITVG. The CDR3 is made up of 12 amino acids. The covered CDR3 bases are TGTGCCTGGAGTCTAGTTGGAAATACGCTCTAT. As protein: CAWSLVGNTLY. The full CDR3 protein is CAWSLVGNTLYF.

A word on this clone: The gene names given are mouse names. The sequence runs out 1 residue before the end of the CDR3; the remainder is reconstructed from the germline J gene. The chain employs TRBV12-1 and TRBJ2-3; D is ambiguous. The length of the CDR3 is 14 residues. Trimming stripped 0 bases from V and 2 bases from J, with 8 bases between. CDR1 and CDR2 from the germline V gene are SGHSN and HYEKVE. CDR3 amino acids: CASSLGGVAETLYF. The CDR3 bases that were read are TGTGCCAGCTCTCTCGGAGGCGTTGCAGAAACGCTGTAT.

As for this clone: Here the gene names and germline are mouse. The observed sequence ends 1 residue before the CDR3 terminus, with the missing tail filled in from the germline J gene. The J gene is TRBJ2-3, the V gene TRBV31, with TRBD2 matching 9 bases. Trimming cost V 3 bases and J 3 bases; bases outside gene matches: 4. Germline-derived CDR1 and CDR2 are GKSSPN and SITVG. The CDR3 contains 14 residues. CDR3 DNA, as far as it was read: TGTGCCTGGAGCCCATGGGGGGGCGCAGAAACGCTGTAT. It yields the protein CAWSPWGGAETLY. The whole CDR3 is CAWSPWGGAETLYF.

Concerning this clone itself: Mouse names are used for the genes. The read finishes 1 residue shy of the CDR3 end, and the germline J gene is used to complete it. The V and J genes are TRBV2 and TRBJ1-3, with 7 positions matching TRBD1. V was clipped by 2 bases and J by 0 bases; unmatched bases: 4. In germline, CDR1 is LGHNA, CDR2 YSYQKL. CDR3 length: 16 residues. CDR3 DNA (partial): TGTGCCAGCAGCCAATACAGGGGTCATTCTGGAAATACGCTCTAT. Amino acid sequence: CASSQYRGHSGNTLY. The whole CDR3 sequence is CASSQYRGHSGNTLYF.

This clone turned up a few times. Mouse names are used for the genes. The sequenced CDR3 bases are TGTGCCAGCAGTCCAGGACGGGACTATGAACAGTAC. Translating it yields CASSPGRDYEQY. In full, the CDR3 reads CASSPGRDYEQYF. The rearrangement joins TRBV19 to TRBJ2-7, with D unresolved. The CDR3 end lies 1 residue beyond the end of the read and is filled in from the germline J gene. The CDR3 sequence is 13 residues long. With 4 bases removed from V and 3 bases from J, the gap between germline ends came to 11 bases. Germline V gives CDR1 FNHDT, CDR2 SITEND (reference sequence).

This clone was observed a single time. Gene names denote mouse genes. With the read ending 1 residue before the CDR3 end, the germline J gene is used to fill in that end. This rearrangement joins TRBV15 to TRBJ2-2, with 7 positions matching TRBD2. The J segment lost 2 bases and the V segment lost 1 base, leaving 1 base of the junction unmatched. CDR1 is SGHND and CDR2 is FRSKSL in the germline V gene. The CDR3 sequence is 15 residues long. This CDR3 is CASSLGGGNTGQLYF. The CDR3 DNA, read in part, is TGTGCCAGCAGTTTAGGGGGGGGGAACACCGGGCAGCTCTAC.

Comment on this clone: Gene and germline names: mouse. The CDR3 reads CASSLLGQQDTQYF. The sequenced CDR3 bases are TGTGCTAGCAGTTTATTGGGACAACAAGACACCCAGTAC. The V call is TRBV29, the J call TRBJ2-5, with D perhaps matching TRBD1 (6 bases). The read stops 1 residue short of the end of the CDR3; the missing end is completed from the germline J gene. Trimming left V 1 base short and J 3 bases short, with 8 bases between. There are 14 residues in the CDR3. Germline CDR1 and CDR2: MSHET and SYDVDS.

On this clone: Gene names are mouse gene names. The read ends 1 residue shy of where the CDR3 ends; the end is completed using the germline J gene. This sequence joins TRBV26 and TRBJ2-4; D gene uncertain. This CDR3 spans 11 amino acids. Germline lookup yields CDR1 KGHPV and CDR2 FQNQEV (reference sequence). V was shortened by 4 bases and J by 7 bases, with 6 bases between the two germline ends. The covered CDR3 bases are TGTGCCAGCAGTCGACAAGACACCTTGTAC. Its translation is CASSRQDTLY. The full CDR3 is CASSRQDTLYF. Using reference TRBV26 and TRBJ2-4 for the parts outside the CDR3, the full variable domain is NSKVIQTPRYLVKGQGQKAKMRCIPEKGHPVVFWYQQNKNNEFKFLINFQNQEVLQQIDMTEKRFSAECPSNSPCSLEIQSSEAGDSALYLCASSRQDTLYFGAGTRLSVL.

A note on this clone: Genes and germline are mouse. The read ends 1 residue before the CDR3 terminus; that terminus is restored from the germline J gene. The rearrangement joins TRBV12-1 to TRBJ2-2; D perhaps matches TRBD2 (7 bases). There are 14 residues in the CDR3. Germline CDR1 is SGHSN and CDR2 is HYEKVE. V lost 2 bases to trimming and J lost 6 bases, with 12 bases between them. The CDR3 spells CASSPRGGPGQLYF. CDR3 DNA (partial): TGTGCCAGCTCTCCCCGCGGGGGGCCCGGGCAGCTCTAC. Complete variable domain (other parts from reference TRBV12-1 and TRBJ2-2): DSGVVQSPRHIIKEKGGRSVLTCIPISGHSNVVWYQQTLGKELKFLIQHYEKVERDKGFLPSRFSVQQFDDYHSEMNMSALELEDSAMYFCASSPRGGPGQLYFGEGSKLTVL.

Remarks on this clone: Mouse gene names apply. Coverage ceases 1 residue before the CDR3 finishes, and the germline J gene fills in the end. The rearrangement links TRBV19 to TRBJ2-5, with D unresolved. The CDR3 is made up of 11 amino acids. The V end was cut by 5 bases, the J end by 4 bases, with 5 bases between. Germline-derived CDR1 and CDR2 are FNHDT and SITEND (reference sequence). CDR3 sequence reads: CASRRKDTQYF. The sequenced CDR3 bases are TGTGCCAGCAGGAGAAAAGACACCCAGTAC.

This clone was recorded only once. Gene names refer to mouse genes. The CDR3 extends 1 residue past the end of the read, so its final part is completed from the germline J gene. The chain uses TRBV1 and TRBJ2-3; 8 bases fit TRBD1. The CDR3 has 15 residues. Germline V gene sequence: CDR1 NSQYPW, CDR2 LRSPGD (reference sequence). The J segment lost 4 bases and the V segment lost 3 bases, leaving 6 bases of the junction unmatched. CDR3 protein: CTCSAPGGASETLYF. Partial CDR3 DNA: TGCACCTGCAGTGCTCCAGGGGGCGCTTCAGAAACGCTGTAT. The full variable domain, with the rest looked up from reference TRBV1 and TRBJ2-3, is VTLLEQNPRWRLVPRGQAVNLRCILKNSQYPWMSWYQQDLQKQLQWLFTLRSPGDKEVKSLPGADYLATRVTDTELRLQVANMSQGRTLYCTCSAPGGASETLYFGSGTRLTVL.

About this clone itself: Gene names follow the mouse nomenclature. Read data end 1 residue before the CDR3 end; the end is taken from the germline J gene. This rearrangement joins TRBV3 to TRBJ2-3; the match to TRBD2 covers 10 bases. CDR3 length: 16 amino acids. J lost 1 base, V lost 5 bases, and 6 bases had no gene match. Germline lookup yields CDR1 SNHLY and CDR2 FYNGKV (reference sequence). The DNA read from the CDR3 is TGTGCCAGCAGCCCTTCCTGGGGGGGCGGTGCAGAAACGCTGTAT. Its translation is CASSPSWGGGAETLY. In full, the CDR3 reads CASSPSWGGGAETLYF.

On this clone itself: Germline and genes here are mouse. The read halts 1 residue ahead of the CDR3 end, with the missing end drawn from the germline J gene. V usage is TRBV12-2 and J usage is TRBJ2-7; TRBD2 matches at 11 bases. Germline assignment: CDR1 SGHLS and CDR2 HYDKME. CDR3 length: 13 amino acids. V lost 3 bases, J lost 6 bases, and 3 bases stayed unmatched. Incomplete CDR3 DNA: TGTGCCAGCTCTGAGACTGGGGGGGTTGAACAGTAC. Translation: CASSETGGVEQY. The whole CDR3 reads CASSETGGVEQYF.

On this clone itself: The gene names here belong to mouse. The read comes to an end 1 residue before the CDR3 does, leaving the germline J gene to fill in the end. The J gene is TRBJ1-5, the V gene TRBV12-1; D uncertain. Per germline, CDR1 SGHSN and CDR2 HYEKVE. Trimming removed 0 bases at V and 0 bases at J, with 11 bases between. The length of the CDR3 is 16 residues. CDR3 residues: CASSLDVTNNNQAPLF. The DNA read from the CDR3 is TGTGCCAGCTCTCTCGATGTAACAAATAACAACCAGGCTCCGCTT.

As concerns this clone: Mouse gene names apply. The CDR3 end falls 1 residue outside the read, so it is completed with the germline J gene. V gene TRBV5 combines with J gene TRBJ2-7; D is ambiguous. CDR1 LGHNA and CDR2 YNLKQL come from the germline V gene (reference sequence). V gave up 0 bases and J gave up 2 bases, with 8 bases separating them. There are 14 residues in the CDR3. CDR3 DNA, as far as it was read: TGTGCCAGCAGCCAAGAGGTGGTGGCCTATGAACAGTAC. This gives the protein CASSQEVVAYEQY. From start to end, the CDR3 is CASSQEVVAYEQYF.

This clone has only one observation. The listed genes are named as in mouse. The sequence runs out 1 residue before the end of the CDR3; the remainder is reconstructed from the germline J gene. V is TRBV31 and J is TRBJ2-5; 8 bases line up with TRBD2. Germline trimming cut 1 base from V and 4 bases from J; bases unmatched to any gene: 1. This CDR3 has 13 residues. Germline V gene data show CDR1 as GKSSPN and CDR2 as SITVG. The CDR3 bases that were read are TGTGCCTGGAGTCCGGGACTGGAAGACACCCAGTAC. Translating gives CAWSPGLEDTQY. The whole CDR3 is CAWSPGLEDTQYF. The full variable domain, completed using reference TRBV31 and TRBJ2-5, is AQTIHQWPVAEIKAVGSPLSLGCTIKGKSSPNLYWYWQATGGTLQQLFYSITVGQVESVVQLNLSASRPKDDQFILSTEKLLLSHSGFYLCAWSPGLEDTQYFGPGTRLLVL.

On this clone: Germline and genes here are mouse. The read ends 1 residue before the CDR3 terminus; that terminus is restored from the germline J gene. V usage is TRBV13-3 and J usage is TRBJ2-3; D unclear. From germline, CDR1 is NNHDY and CDR2 SYVADS. The CDR3 loop spans 14 amino acids. V was cut by 5 bases and J by 0 bases, with 10 bases left in between. The sequenced part of the CDR3 DNA is TGTGCCAGCAGGGACCCCCTTAGTGCAGAAACGCTGTAT. Translating gives CASRDPLSAETLY. The entire CDR3 protein reads CASRDPLSAETLYF.

This clone appeared a single time. These gene names are mouse names. The read finishes 1 residue shy of the CDR3 end, and the germline J gene is used to complete it. The chain recombines TRBV13-2 with TRBJ2-5, with D perhaps TRBD2 (6 bases). The CDR3 is made up of 14 amino acids. Germline V lookup: CDR1 NNHNN, CDR2 SYGAGS (reference sequence). V was shortened by 2 bases and J by 3 bases, with 10 bases between the two germline ends. CDR3 DNA (partial): TGTGCCAGCGGTGAGGTGGGGGAACAAGACACCCAGTAC. Translated, it gives CASGEVGEQDTQY. The entire CDR3 is CASGEVGEQDTQYF.